A single sample gave rise to the 13 T cell receptor beta chains below, sequenced in a study of cytomegalovirus exposure and HLA in healthy donors (TCRdb year 2017). The library was obtained by the immunoSEQ multiplex PCR assay. For the multiplex PCR, a mixture combining 60 forward primers for TCR Vbeta segments and 13 reverse primers for TCR Jbeta segments was used. TCRdb took over this immuneACCESS table, retaining in-frame rearrangements with V and J assigned. Such tables are incomplete; in checked studies, under half of the missing clones stem from an unresolved V gene, and the remainder is unexplained. This sample lists about 140,000 clones; approximately 82% were detected once. The ten largest account for 3% to 3.5% of the sample. The sequenced sample consisted of PBMCs. Receptors originate from a young man in good health and CMV-seropositive.

The V and J genes are TRBV5-4 and TRBJ2-2, with 12 bases matching TRBD2. The germline V gene encodes CDR1 SGHNT and CDR2 YYREEE (reference sequence). The CDR3 runs 16 residues. Trimming removed 3 bases from V and 6 bases from J; junction bases left unmatched: 6. CDR3 in DNA: TGTGCCAGCAGCTCGCTCCTAGCGGGAGGGTCCGGGGAGCTGTTTTTT. Translated, it gives CASSSLLAGGSGELFF. Full variable domain (missing parts from reference TRBV5-4 and TRBJ2-2): ETGVTQSPTHLIKTRGQQVTLRCSSQSGHNTVSWYQQALGQGPQFIFQYYREEENGRGNFPPRFSGLQFPNYSSELNVNALELDDSALYLCASSSLLAGGSGELFFGEGSRLTVL.

The count of this clone is one. The CDR3 DNA reads TGCGCCAGCAGCCAAGCCGGGTCTAGCTCCTACGAGCAGTACTTC. This gives the protein CASSQAGSSSYEQYF. This sequence joins TRBV4-1 and TRBJ2-7; D gene unclear. CDR1 MGHRA and CDR2 YSYEKL come from the germline V gene. The CDR3 runs to 15 residues. The ends were cut back, 1 base at V and 0 bases at J, with 10 bases in the middle.

This rearrangement joins TRBV9 to TRBJ2-3, with 12 bases fitting TRBD2. The CDR3 is made up of 17 amino acids. Trimming took 3 bases from V and 0 from J; bases not matched to a gene: 5. Germline assignment: CDR1 SGDLS and CDR2 YYNGEE. The CDR3 region is CASSAPGTSGSTDTQYF. CDR3 DNA sequence: TGTGCCAGCAGCGCGCCCGGGACTAGCGGGAGCACAGATACGCAGTATTTT.

This sequence joins TRBV7-2 and TRBJ2-5; the D is unclear. V dropped 5 bases and J dropped 10 bases, with 11 bases sitting between them. Germline lookup yields CDR1 SGHTA and CDR2 FQGNSA. This CDR3 region has 11 residues. CDR3 loop: CASSLRGGQYF. The CDR3 region has the DNA TGTGCCAGCAGCCTTCGAGGTGGCCAGTACTTC.

As concerns this clone: Other DNA sequences in this sample translate to the same CDR3. CDR3 protein: CASSISGSSYEQYF. Written as DNA, the CDR3 is TGTGCCAGTAGTATAAGTGGGAGCTCCTACGAGCAGTACTTC. The chain carries TRBV19 and TRBJ2-7, with a possible D match to TRBD2 (5 bases). The germline V and J ends were trimmed by 2 bases and 0 bases, with 8 bases remaining between them. Germline CDR1 and CDR2: LNHDA and SQIVND (reference sequence). The CDR3 is 14 amino acids. The variable domain in full, with the rest retrieved from reference TRBV19 and TRBJ2-7, is DGGITQSPKYLFRKEGQNVTLSCEQNLNHDAMYWYRQDPGQGLRLIYYSQIVNDFQKGDIAEGYSVSREKKESFPLTVTSAQKNPTAFYLCASSISGSSYEQYFGPGTRLTVT.

The CDR3: CSVGTGDRDNQPQHF. The CDR3, as DNA: TGCAGCGTCGGTACAGGGGATAGGGACAATCAGCCCCAGCATTTT. The chain couples TRBV29-1 to TRBJ1-5; 7 nucleotides align to TRBD1. Germline loops: CDR1 SQVTM, CDR2 ANQGSEA. J was trimmed by 3 bases and V by 6 bases; bases with no gene match: 11. The CDR3 contains 15 residues. The variable domain in full, with the rest retrieved from reference TRBV29-1 and TRBJ1-5, is SAVISQKPSRDICQRGTSLTIQCQVDSQVTMMFWYRQQPGQSLTLIATANQGSEATYESGFVIDKFPISRPNLTFSTLTVSNMSPEDSSIYLCSVGTGDRDNQPQHFGDGTRLSIL.

The chain joins TRBV6-6 to TRBJ2-7; maybe TRBD2 (7 bases). The CDR3 runs 14 residues. Trimming left V 6 bases short and J 5 bases short, with 17 bases between. Per the germline V gene, CDR1 is MNHNY and CDR2 is SVGAGI (reference sequence). CDR3: CASRSLRGGHEQYF. The CDR3 bases are TGTGCCAGCAGATCCCTGAGGGGGGGTCACGAGCAGTACTTC.

The chain has TRBV5-4 and TRBJ2-2; tentatively, D is TRBD2 (5 bases). The V and J ends lost 4 bases and 6 bases respectively, with 22 bases between them. CDR1 SGHNT and CDR2 YYREEE come from the germline V gene (reference sequence). The CDR3 length is 17 residues. The CDR3 sequence is CASSPTPTQRTSGELFF. The CDR3 region has the DNA TGTGCCAGCAGCCCCACGCCCACCCAAAGGACTTCCGGGGAGCTGTTTTTT.

The chain has TRBV18 and TRBJ2-1; 8 bases map to TRBD1. The CDR3 length is 15 residues. Germline CDR1 and CDR2: KGHSH and LQKENI. J was trimmed by 7 bases and V by 2 bases; bases with no gene match: 7. CDR3 region: CASSPESNRGNEQFF. CDR3 in DNA: TGTGCCAGCTCACCAGAAAGTAACAGGGGGAATGAGCAGTTCTTC.

V gene TRBV4-1 combines with J gene TRBJ2-3, with 8 bases that match TRBD2. The J segment lost 1 base and the V segment lost 2 bases, leaving 8 bases of the junction unmatched. The CDR3 extends over 17 amino acids. CDR1 and CDR2 (germline): MGHRA, YSYEKL. The CDR3 DNA reads TGCGCCAGCAGCCAACAATCCCTGACTAGCGGCACAGATACGCAGTATTTT. Residues: CASSQQSLTSGTDTQYF.

This clone has a single count. The gene calls are TRBV4-1 and TRBJ1-4; D is undetermined. The V gene lost 1 base and the J gene lost 1 base, with 19 bases spanning the gap. The CDR3 length is 19 residues. Germline values: CDR1 MGHRA, CDR2 YSYEKL. CDR3 DNA sequence: TGCGCCAGCAGCCAAGCGCCGGCCTCACTTTCGGGAACTAATGAAAAACTGTTTTTT. This codes for CASSQAPASLSGTNEKLFF.

The J gene is TRBJ1-1, the V gene TRBV28; D uncertain. The germline gives CDR1 MDHEN, CDR2 SYDVKM. The CDR3 covers 12 residues. V lost 10 bases and J lost 0, with 9 bases in between. CDR3 loop: CAIYGVNTEAFF. CDR3 DNA: TGTGCCATCTACGGGGTGAACACTGAAGCTTTCTTT.

As to this clone: In the same sample, other DNA sequences code for this CDR3. The V and J genes are TRBV18 and TRBJ1-5; 7 bases are shared with TRBD1. CDR1 and CDR2 from the germline V gene are KGHSH and LQKENI. Trimming removed 3 bases from V and 5 bases from J; junction bases left unmatched: 1. The length of the CDR3 is 13 residues. DNA for the CDR3: TGTGCCAGCTCACCTACAGGGGATCAGCCCCAGCATTTT. This codes for CASSPTGDQPQHF.